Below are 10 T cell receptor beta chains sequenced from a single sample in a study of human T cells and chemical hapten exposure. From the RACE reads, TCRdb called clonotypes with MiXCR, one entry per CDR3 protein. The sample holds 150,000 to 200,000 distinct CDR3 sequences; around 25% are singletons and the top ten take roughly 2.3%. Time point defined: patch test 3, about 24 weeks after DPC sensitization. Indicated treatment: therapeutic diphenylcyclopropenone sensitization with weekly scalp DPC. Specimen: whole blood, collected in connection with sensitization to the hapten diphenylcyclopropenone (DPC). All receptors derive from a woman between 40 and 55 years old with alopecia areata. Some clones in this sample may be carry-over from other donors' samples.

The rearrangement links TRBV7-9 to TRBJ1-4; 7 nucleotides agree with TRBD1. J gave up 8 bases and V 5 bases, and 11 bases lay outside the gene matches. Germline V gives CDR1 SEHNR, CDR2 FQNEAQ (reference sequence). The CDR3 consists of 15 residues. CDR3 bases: TGTGCCAGCAGCGCCAGACAGGGCGTAGGAGAAAAACTGTTTTTT. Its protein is CASSARQGVGEKLFF.

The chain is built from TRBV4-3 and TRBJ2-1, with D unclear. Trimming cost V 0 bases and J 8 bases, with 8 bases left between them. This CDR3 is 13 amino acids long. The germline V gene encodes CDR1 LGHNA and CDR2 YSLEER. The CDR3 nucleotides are TGCGCCAGCAGCCAAGAGTACCGCTATGAGCAGTTCTTC. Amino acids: CASSQEYRYEQFF.

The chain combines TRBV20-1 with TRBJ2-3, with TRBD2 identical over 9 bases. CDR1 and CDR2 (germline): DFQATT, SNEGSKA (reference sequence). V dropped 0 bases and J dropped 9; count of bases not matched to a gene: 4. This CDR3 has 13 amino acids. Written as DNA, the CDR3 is TGCAGTGCTAGAGATGGGCTAGCGGGGACGCAGTATTTT. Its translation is CSARDGLAGTQYF.

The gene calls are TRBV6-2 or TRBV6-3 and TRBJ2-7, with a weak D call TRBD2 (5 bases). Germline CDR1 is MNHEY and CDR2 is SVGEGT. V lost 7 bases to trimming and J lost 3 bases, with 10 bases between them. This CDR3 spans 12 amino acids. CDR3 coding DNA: TGTGCCAGCACTACTGCGGGCTACGAGCAGTACTTC. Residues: CASTTAGYEQYF.

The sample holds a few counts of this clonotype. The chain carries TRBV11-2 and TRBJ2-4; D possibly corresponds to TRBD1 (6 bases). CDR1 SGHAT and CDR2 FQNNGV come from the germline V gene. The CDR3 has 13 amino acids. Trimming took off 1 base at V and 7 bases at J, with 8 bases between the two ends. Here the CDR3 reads CASSLGQGNIQYF. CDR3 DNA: TGTGCCAGCAGCTTAGGGCAGGGGAACATTCAGTACTTC.

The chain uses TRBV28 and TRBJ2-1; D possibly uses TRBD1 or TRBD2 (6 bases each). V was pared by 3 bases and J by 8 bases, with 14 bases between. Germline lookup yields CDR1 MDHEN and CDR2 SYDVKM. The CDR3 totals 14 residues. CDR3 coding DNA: TGTGCCAGCAGTTTGGGACTGTCAGGGGATGAGCAGTTCTTC. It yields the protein CASSLGLSGDEQFF.

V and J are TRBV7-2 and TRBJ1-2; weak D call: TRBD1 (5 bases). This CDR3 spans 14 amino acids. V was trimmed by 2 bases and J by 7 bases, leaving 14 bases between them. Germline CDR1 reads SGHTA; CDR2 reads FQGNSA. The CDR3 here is CASSLSVQEGGYTF. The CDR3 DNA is TGTGCCAGCAGCTTATCTGTACAGGAAGGTGGCTACACCTTC.

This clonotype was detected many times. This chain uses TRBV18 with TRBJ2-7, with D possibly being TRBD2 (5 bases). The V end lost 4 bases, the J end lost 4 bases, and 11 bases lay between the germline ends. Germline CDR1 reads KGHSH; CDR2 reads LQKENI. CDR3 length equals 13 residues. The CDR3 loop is CASSLSEGYEQYF. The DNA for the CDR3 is TGTGCCAGCTCACTAAGCGAGGGTTACGAGCAGTACTTC.

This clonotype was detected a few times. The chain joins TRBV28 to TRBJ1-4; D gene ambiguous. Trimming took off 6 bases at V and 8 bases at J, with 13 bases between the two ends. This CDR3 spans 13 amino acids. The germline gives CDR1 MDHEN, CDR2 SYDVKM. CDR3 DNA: TGTGCCAGCAGCCAAAGCGGGGTGGAAAAACTGTTTTTT. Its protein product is CASSQSGVEKLFF.

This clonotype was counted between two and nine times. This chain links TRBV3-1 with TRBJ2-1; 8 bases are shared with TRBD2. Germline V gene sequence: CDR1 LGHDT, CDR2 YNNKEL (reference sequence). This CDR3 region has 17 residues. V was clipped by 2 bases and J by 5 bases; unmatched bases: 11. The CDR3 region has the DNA TGTGCCAGCAGCCAATTCGGCACTAGCGGAACCAACAATGAGCAGTTCTTC. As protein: CASSQFGTSGTNNEQFF.